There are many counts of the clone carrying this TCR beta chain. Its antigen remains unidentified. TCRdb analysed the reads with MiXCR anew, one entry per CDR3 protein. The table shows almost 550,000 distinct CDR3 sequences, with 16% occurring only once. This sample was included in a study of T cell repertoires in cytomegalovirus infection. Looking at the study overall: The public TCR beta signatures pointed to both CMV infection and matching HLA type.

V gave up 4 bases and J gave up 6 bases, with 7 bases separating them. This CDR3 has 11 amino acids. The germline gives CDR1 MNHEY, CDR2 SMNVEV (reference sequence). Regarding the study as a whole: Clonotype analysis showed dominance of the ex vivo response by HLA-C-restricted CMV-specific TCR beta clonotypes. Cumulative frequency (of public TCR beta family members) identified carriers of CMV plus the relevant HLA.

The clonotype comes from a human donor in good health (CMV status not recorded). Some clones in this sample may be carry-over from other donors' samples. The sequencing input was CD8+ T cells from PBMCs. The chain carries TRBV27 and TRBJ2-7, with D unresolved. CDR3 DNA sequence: TGTGCCAGCAGTTCAGAATCCGAGCAGTACTTC. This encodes CASSSESEQYF.